This is a list of T cell receptor beta chains from one sample in a study of shared clonotypes between healthy human individuals. Some clones are missing from TCRdb's copy, which holds only in-frame ones; the method was immunoSEQ multiplex PCR. The table records 2 million or so clones, approximately 95% of them present only once. The source material was naive CD8+ T cells sorted from blood. The receptor set was obtained from a man aged 18 to 30 in good health. CDR3s include the opening cysteine and the closing phenylalanine or tryptophan. Clone size appears in some rows only: once, few, many, or a class for an expanded clone.

abundance	v_gene	j_gene	CDR3aa
.	TRBV11-2	TRBJ1-6	CASSLDPTGGAYNSPLHF
.	TRBV7-9	TRBJ2-7	CASMDRVGYEQYF
.	TRBV7-9	TRBJ1-2	CASSLGQTGTGYTF
.	TRBV6-1	TRBJ2-1	CASSEYAGKRDEQFF
.	TRBV30	TRBJ1-1	CAYHLGGNTEAFF
few	TRBV28	TRBJ2-3	CATQLAGRTDTQYF
.	TRBV19	TRBJ1-1	CASGVEGRGNTEAFF
once	TRBV27	TRBJ2-5	CASSLQGAGTQYF
few	TRBV6-5	TRBJ1-2	CASSLRRESNYGYTF
.	TRBV4-1	TRBJ2-7	CASSSDRGFYEQYF
.	TRBV30	TRBJ2-3	CAWSRTADTQYF
.	TRBV5-1	TRBJ2-2	CASSLARTGEAGELFF
.	TRBV9	TRBJ2-3	CASSASGLYTDTQYF
.	TRBV6-5	TRBJ1-1	CASSYSMGLEAFF
.	TRBV7-8	TRBJ2-3	CASSVRDRDGDTQYF
once	TRBV5-1	TRBJ1-6	CASSLDGAGDYSPLHF